Presented here are 13 T cell receptor beta chains from one specimen sequenced in a study of Graves' ophthalmopathy and Graves' hyperthyroidism. TCR beta CDR3 amplification used RNA transcripts. Investigators did first-round RT-PCR with HTBI primers, then second-round multiplex PCR. TCRdb passed the multiplex PCR reads through MiXCR, listing each CDR3 protein once. Of about 220,000 distinct CDR3 sequences in the sample, under 25% are singletons; the top ten hold around 40%. The specimen sequenced was peripheral blood. The receptors stem from a woman between 50 and 59 years old with Graves' ophthalmopathy.

This clonotype was recorded at least ten times. The rearrangement uses TRBV18 and TRBJ1-1; D perhaps matches TRBD1 (5 bases). The CDR3 has 15 residues. V dropped 6 bases and J dropped 1 base, with 15 bases sitting between them. Germline loops: CDR1 KGHSH, CDR2 LQKENI. DNA for the CDR3: TGTGCCAGCTCCCCCCGTCAGGGTAGGAACACTGAAGCTTTCTTT. As protein: CASSPRQGRNTEAFF.

This clonotype has ten or more counts. V gene TRBV6-1 combines with J gene TRBJ2-7, with D possibly matching TRBD2 (6 bases). The CDR3 contains 14 residues. Germline CDR1 MNHNS, CDR2 SASEGT. Between the trimmed V and J ends, which lost 3 bases and 5 bases, there was a span of 14 bases. The CDR3 DNA is TGTGCCAGCAGTGATTTCGGGACTCTCGACGAGCAGTACTTC. Protein: CASSDFGTLDEQYF.

This sequence joins TRBV6-2 or TRBV6-3 and TRBJ1-1; D call uncertain. The V end lost 2 bases, the J end lost 1 base, and 8 bases lay between the germline ends. The CDR3 consists of 14 residues. The germline CDR1 and CDR2 sequences are MNHEY and SVGEGT. The CDR3 region is CASSYGYKNTEAFF. For the CDR3, the DNA is TGTGCCAGCAGTTACGGCTACAAGAACACTGAAGCTTTCTTT.

On this clonotype: The CDR3 does not close with the conserved phenylalanine or tryptophan, likely indicating a read error. The chain is built from TRBV18 and TRBJ2-7; possibly TRBD1 or TRBD2 for D (5 bases each). Germline CDR1 is KGHSH and CDR2 is LQKENI. Between the trimmed V and J ends, which lost 2 bases and 5 bases, there was a span of 10 bases. This CDR3 has 13 amino acids. The CDR3: CASSPSRDHEQYL. CDR3 bases: TGTGCCAGCTCACCATCAAGGGACCACGAGCAGTACCTC.

This clonotype was recorded a few times. V gene TRBV3-1 combines with J gene TRBJ1-1, with unresolved D. Germline-derived CDR1 and CDR2 are LGHDT and YNNKEL (reference sequence). Between the trimmed V and J ends, which lost 5 bases and 3 bases, there was a span of 10 bases. This CDR3 is 13 amino acids long. The CDR3 sequence: CASSKNTDTEAFF. Written as DNA, the CDR3 is TGTGCCAGCAGCAAGAACACTGACACTGAAGCTTTCTTT.

The chain uses TRBV30 and TRBJ1-1; D gene ambiguous. This CDR3 region has 13 residues. Germline V CDR1 and CDR2: GTSNPN, SVGIG (reference sequence). V shed 3 bases and J shed 3 bases, with 11 bases lying between them. DNA of the CDR3: TGTGCCTGGAGAAAGAAGGGTGACACTGAAGCTTTCTTT. Amino acid sequence: CAWRKKGDTEAFF.

As DNA, the CDR3 is TGCGCCAGCAGCCAAGTGTGGGGAGTAGCGGGGACATACGAGCAGTACTTC. Encoded protein: CASSQVWGVAGTYEQYF. J is TRBJ2-7 and V is TRBV4-1; 8 positions agree with TRBD2. Germline V gene lookup returns CDR1 MGHRA and CDR2 YSYEKL. The V and J ends lost 1 base and 4 bases, in that order; junction bases with no gene match: 12. The CDR3 length is 17 residues.

Only a few counts were recorded for this clonotype. The CDR3 is CASSGGQWSISTQYF. The CDR3 DNA sequence: TGTGCCAGCAGTGGGGGACAGTGGTCCATAAGTACGCAGTATTTT. The rearrangement links TRBV27 to TRBJ2-3; 7 bases fit TRBD1. Germline V gene lookup returns CDR1 MNHEY and CDR2 SMNVEV (reference sequence). Trimming at V came to 5 bases and at J to 8 bases, leaving 13 bases not matched to a gene. This CDR3 contains 15 residues.

This clonotype was seen many times. This CDR3 is CASSGGAYGEKLFF. Written as DNA, the CDR3 is TGTGCCAGCAGCGGGGGGGCGTATGGTGAAAAACTGTTTTTT. The genes are TRBV6-5 and TRBJ1-4, with D maybe TRBD1 (6 bases). The CDR3 has 14 residues. Germline V CDR1 and CDR2: MNHEY, SVGAGI. The V gene lost 6 bases and the J gene lost 7 bases, with 15 bases spanning the gap.

Many counts were recorded for this clonotype. The chain uses TRBV20-1 and TRBJ1-5; D is perhaps TRBD1 (6 bases). Germline-derived CDR1 and CDR2 are DFQATT and SNEGSKA (reference sequence). This CDR3 is built from 13 residues. Trimming left V 3 bases short and J 7 bases short, with 13 bases between. Here the CDR3 reads CSASLGGTQPQHF. The CDR3 DNA is TGCAGTGCTAGCTTGGGGGGCACGCAGCCCCAGCATTTT.

The rearrangement uses TRBV10-3 and TRBJ1-1, with a possible D match to TRBD1 (5 bases). Germline V lookup: CDR1 ENHRY, CDR2 SYGVKD. The CDR3 runs 12 residues. The ends were cut back, 0 bases at V and 11 bases at J, with 10 bases in the middle. Here the CDR3 reads CAISESGERAFF. CDR3 bases: TGTGCCATCAGTGAGTCGGGGGAGCGTGCTTTCTTT.

This clonotype was detected many times. V and J are TRBV27 and TRBJ2-7; 9 nucleotides line up with TRBD1. Germline V gene data show CDR1 as MNHEY and CDR2 as SMNVEV (reference sequence). Losses at the gene ends were 6 bases for V and 7 bases for J; bases not matched to a gene: 7. CDR3 size: 13 residues. The CDR3 DNA sequence: TGTGCCAGCAGCCTAGACAGGGGGTGGGAGCAGTACTTC. As protein: CASSLDRGWEQYF.

This clonotype was recorded at least ten times. V and J are TRBV12-3 or TRBV12-4 and TRBJ2-7; 8 bases are shared with TRBD2. This CDR3 is 15 amino acids long. V shed 6 bases and J 6 bases; nucleotides not matched to a gene: 13. The CDR3 here is CASSDREGPISEQYF. In DNA, the CDR3 is TGTGCCAGCAGCGACCGGGAGGGTCCCATCTCCGAGCAGTACTTC.